This T cell receptor (beta chain) was recorded in a study of T cell responses to AZD1222 COVID-19 vaccine. This clone was observed a few times. Germline V lookup: CDR1 MNHEY, CDR2 SMNVEV (reference sequence). The germline V and J ends were trimmed by 7 bases and 5 bases, with 26 bases remaining between them. This CDR3 is 17 amino acids long. Generated by immunoSEQ multiplex PCR, the TCRdb table keeps only in-frame clones and is missing some. The sample lists 100,000 to 150,000 clones, 89% occurring once. The chain couples TRBV27 to TRBJ1-2; no definite D call. The sequencing here drew on peripheral blood, taken on day 0 of AZD1222 vaccination. The source is an adult in good health. Written as DNA, the CDR3 is TGTGCCAGCACCCCAGCCATTGGGAAAGGCCAATCTTATGGCTACACCTTC. This sequence encodes CASTPAIGKGQSYGYTF.